The 2 T cell receptor beta chains below all came from one sample that was sequenced in a study of T cells in Graves' hyperthyroidism and ophthalmopathy. There were TCR beta CDR3 regions amplified from RNA transcripts. First-round RT-PCR of the TCR CDR3 relied on the HTBI primer set. TCRdb called the multiplex PCR reads again in MiXCR, with one record for every CDR3 protein. The sample has about 640,000 distinct CDR3 sequences, around 20% seen once. Material for sequencing was blood. The origin of the receptors is a man aged 25-40 years with Graves' ophthalmopathy.

This clonotype was seen more than once but under ten times. This chain uses TRBV20-1 with TRBJ2-1; no firm D call. The CDR3 has 16 residues. Trimming removed 0 bases from V and 2 bases from J, with 14 bases in between. Germline-derived CDR1 and CDR2 are DFQATT and SNEGSKA (reference sequence). The CDR3 nucleotides are TGCAGTGCTAGAGATAAGGGCGGCAAGACCTACAATGAGCAGTTCTTC. Amino acids: CSARDKGGKTYNEQFF.

This clonotype was seen a handful of times. The J gene is TRBJ2-7, the V gene TRBV13; a weak D match, TRBD2 (7 bases). Trimming shortened V by 1 base and J by 0 bases, and 16 bases separated the two germline ends. CDR3 length equals 17 residues. Germline V gene data show CDR1 as PRHDT and CDR2 as FYEKMQ (reference sequence). The CDR3 loop is CASSLERGGGTSYEQYF. CDR3 bases: TGTGCCAGCAGCTTAGAGCGAGGGGGGGGCACCTCCTACGAGCAGTACTTC.